Shown below are 18 T cell receptor beta chains from a single sample sequenced in a study of Ad26.COV2.S vaccination and SARS-CoV-2 variants (dated by TCRdb to 2020 to 2022). Library preparation used the immunoSEQ multiplex PCR assay. Sourced from immuneACCESS, this table was stored by TCRdb with only in-frame sequences that have V and J called. A share of the clones is absent; for the studies checked, an unresolved V gene accounts for under half, and the remainder has no known explanation. This sample comprises 350,000 to 400,000 clones, 88% of them detected only once. Under 3.5% of the sample comes from the top ten. The intended sense of this specimen's treatment or condition label: approximately 18 received Ad26.COV2.S at low or high dose, single or two shots; 5 received placebo; per-sample allocation not given. For vaccine and placebo recipients, the sequenced repertoires came from samples collected on day 63 after the first injection.

The source material was peripheral blood, sampled in a trial of Ad26.COV2.S vaccine versus placebo. Receptors were obtained from a person aged 18-65 years who received the Ad26.COV2.S COVID-19 vaccine or a placebo.

This chain uses TRBV6-5 with TRBJ1-6, with D hard to call. There are 12 residues in the CDR3. Germline CDR1 MNHEY, CDR2 SVGAGI. V lost 3 bases to trimming and J lost 8 bases, with 5 bases between them. The CDR3 reads CASSYPYSPLHF. CDR3 DNA sequence: TGTGCCAGCAGTTATCCATATTCACCCCTCCACTTT.

The chain employs TRBV4-3 and TRBJ1-1, with 7 bases aligning to TRBD1. Germline CDR1 LGHNA, CDR2 YSLEER. This CDR3 is built from 15 residues. Unmatched junction bases numbered 8, after V lost 0 bases and J lost 7 bases. The DNA for the CDR3 is TGCGCCAGCAGCCAAGATCTAGCAGGGGGTTTTGAAGCTTTCTTT. Its translation: CASSQDLAGGFEAFF.

V and J are TRBV6-5 and TRBJ2-2, with TRBD1 as a possible D gene (6 bases). This CDR3 is built from 14 residues. Germline V lookup: CDR1 MNHEY, CDR2 SVGAGI. V lost 7 bases and J 6 bases, leaving 15 bases between the germline ends. CDR3 coding DNA: TGTGCCAGCATTACAGGGATAGAGGCCGGGGAGCTGTTTTTT. Translation gives CASITGIEAGELFF.

The V and J genes are TRBV4-2 and TRBJ1-1; D is possibly TRBD1 (6 bases). Trimming took 0 bases from V and 4 from J, leaving 15 bases between them. The germline V gene encodes CDR1 LGHNA and CDR2 YNFKEQ. There are 16 residues in the CDR3. CDR3 loop: CASSQDGIQGRTEAFF. The DNA of the CDR3 is TGTGCCAGCAGCCAAGATGGTATCCAGGGGCGCACTGAAGCTTTCTTT.

This chain connects TRBV4-1 to TRBJ1-6, with 9 bases fitting TRBD1. This CDR3 region has 18 residues. After removal of 5 bases from V and 5 bases from J, the junction contained 13 bases not matched to a gene. Per germline, CDR1 MGHRA and CDR2 YSYEKL. CDR3 sequence (DNA): TGCGCCAGCAGCACCCGGGACAGGGTCAAGTCCCATAATTCACCCCTCCACTTT. The encoded protein is CASSTRDRVKSHNSPLHF.

Comments on this clone: This specimen includes other DNA sequences encoding the same CDR3. The V gene is TRBV6-5, the J gene TRBJ1-1; D gene ambiguous. Per the germline V gene, CDR1 is MNHEY and CDR2 is SVGAGI. This CDR3 has 13 residues. Trimming left V 6 bases short and J 0 bases short, with 8 bases between. CDR3 protein: CASRQGLNTEAFF. In DNA, the CDR3 is TGTGCCAGCAGGCAAGGCCTGAACACTGAAGCTTTCTTT.

The V call is TRBV5-1, the J call TRBJ2-1, with 7 bases matching TRBD1. CDR1 is SGHRS and CDR2 is YFSETQ in the germline V gene. V lost 4 bases and J lost 9; bases outside the gene matches: 4. The CDR3 runs 12 residues. The CDR3 sequence is CASSGQVGEQFF. CDR3 nucleotide sequence: TGCGCCAGCAGCGGACAGGTTGGTGAGCAGTTCTTC.

The chain links TRBV29-1 to TRBJ1-2; D gene unclear. V dropped 2 bases and J dropped 2 bases, with 12 bases sitting between them. This CDR3 has 14 residues. Germline CDR1 is SQVTM and CDR2 is ANQGSEA. The CDR3 coding sequence is TGCAGCGTTGAAAGGGCCAGCTTAAACTATGGCTACACCTTC. Amino acid sequence: CSVERASLNYGYTF. Full variable domain (remainder filled in from reference TRBV29-1 and TRBJ1-2): SAVISQKPSRDICQRGTSLTIQCQVDSQVTMMFWYRQQPGQSLTLIATANQGSEATYESGFVIDKFPISRPNLTFSTLTVSNMSPEDSSIYLCSVERASLNYGYTFGSGTRLTVV.

This chain joins TRBV27 and TRBJ1-4, with unresolved D. Germline V gene lookup returns CDR1 MNHEY and CDR2 SMNVEV (reference sequence). The CDR3 runs 14 residues. V was shortened by 7 bases and J by 5 bases, with 14 bases between the two germline ends. In nucleotides, the CDR3 is TGTGCCAGCAAGGAGGAGGGAGTCAATGAAAAACTGTTTTTT. It encodes CASKEEGVNEKLFF. The variable domain in full, with the rest retrieved from reference TRBV27 and TRBJ1-4, is EAQVTQNPRYLITVTGKKLTVTCSQNMNHEYMSWYRQDPGLGLRQIYYSMNVEVTDKGDVPEGYKVSRKEKRNFPLILESPSPNQTSLYFCASKEEGVNEKLFFGSGTQLSVL.

The rearrangement uses TRBV19 and TRBJ2-1, with no clear D. V was pared by 4 bases and J by 4 bases, with 11 bases between. The CDR3 extends over 14 amino acids. The germline V gene encodes CDR1 LNHDA and CDR2 SQIVND (reference sequence). CDR3 coding DNA: TGTGCCAGTAGTAACTGGGGTGGGTACAATGAGCAGTTCTTC. It specifies CASSNWGGYNEQFF.

The chain carries TRBV5-4 and TRBJ2-5, with D maybe TRBD2 (6 bases). V lost 4 bases, J lost 1 base, and 14 bases lay in between. CDR3 length equals 15 residues. Germline-derived CDR1 and CDR2 are SGHNT and YYREEE (reference sequence). The CDR3 loop reads CASSPALGGQETQYF. The CDR3 DNA is TGTGCCAGCAGCCCTGCGTTGGGGGGCCAAGAGACCCAGTACTTC.

The chain links TRBV27 to TRBJ2-1; maybe TRBD2 (5 bases). Germline V CDR1 and CDR2: MNHEY, SMNVEV (reference sequence). This CDR3 spans 15 amino acids. The V end was cut by 1 base, the J end by 6 bases, with 13 bases between. CDR3 amino acids: CASSLLGRLSNEQFF. CDR3 nucleotides: TGTGCCAGCAGTTTATTGGGGAGATTGAGCAATGAGCAGTTCTTC.

The chain is built from TRBV15 and TRBJ1-2; D ambiguous. CDR3 length: 14 residues. CDR1 and CDR2 (germline): LNHNV, YYDKDF (reference sequence). Trimming took off 0 bases at V and 8 bases at J, with 13 bases between the two ends. CDR3 amino acids: CATSRDSRAEGYTF. The CDR3 DNA sequence: TGTGCCACCAGCAGAGATAGTCGTGCGGAAGGCTACACCTTC.

The J gene is TRBJ2-1, the V gene TRBV29-1; 10 bases line up with TRBD2. Germline lookup yields CDR1 SQVTM and CDR2 ANQGSEA. The V gene end was trimmed by 6 bases and the J gene end by 9 bases; junction bases not matched to a gene: 11. CDR3 size: 14 residues. The CDR3 spells CSVRAGGLSIEQFF. In DNA form, the CDR3 reads TGCAGCGTAAGAGCGGGGGGGCTCAGTATTGAGCAGTTCTTC.

The rearrangement uses TRBV5-1 and TRBJ2-5; TRBD2 is a possible D gene (6 bases). The V end was cut by 4 bases, the J end by 4 bases, with 11 bases between. The germline CDR1 and CDR2 sequences are SGHRS and YFSETQ. The CDR3 length is 13 residues. This chain's CDR3 is CASSIGGGETQYF. CDR3 DNA: TGCGCCAGCAGCATCGGGGGAGGAGAGACCCAGTACTTC.

The chain combines TRBV3-1 (or the pseudogene TRBV3-2) with TRBJ1-1; the D is unclear. This CDR3 has 14 residues. The V and J ends lost 1 base and 5 bases respectively, with 11 bases between them. Germline V gene lookup returns CDR1 LGHDT and CDR2 YNNKEL (reference sequence). CDR3 sequence reads: CASSQAQWRTEAFF. The CDR3 region has the DNA TGTGCCAGCAGCCAAGCCCAGTGGAGGACTGAAGCTTTCTTT.

V gene TRBV3-1 (or the pseudogene TRBV3-2) combines with J gene TRBJ1-6; D is unresolved. Trimming shortened V by 1 base and J by 4 bases, and 11 bases separated the two germline ends. This CDR3 region has 16 residues. Germline CDR1 reads LGHDT; CDR2 reads YNNKEL (reference sequence). The CDR3 DNA sequence: TGTGCCAGCAGCCAAGGTCGGTCGGTTTATAATTCACCCCTCCACTTT. Translating gives CASSQGRSVYNSPLHF.

V is TRBV6-5 and J is TRBJ2-4; 7 bases line up with TRBD2. Germline CDR1 is MNHEY and CDR2 is SVGAGI. The CDR3 is 14 amino acids. V gave up 0 bases and J gave up 7 bases; unmatched junction bases: 3. This chain's CDR3 is CASSYSILANIQYF. CDR3 bases: TGTGCCAGCAGTTACTCGATACTAGCGAACATTCAGTACTTC.